The 27 T cell receptor beta chains listed next were all sequenced from one sample in a study of cytomegalovirus exposure and HLA in healthy donors. The PCR made use of 60 Vbeta and 13 Jbeta primers. TCRdb's table, derived via immunoSEQ multiplex PCR, lists solely in-frame clones and lacks some. The top ten hold 1% of the sample, which has roughly 160,000 clones, over 75% seen once. The sequenced sample consisted of PBMCs. These receptors were taken from a woman in her fifties or sixties in good health and CMV-seropositive.

V is TRBV19 and J is TRBJ1-2, with D perhaps TRBD1 (5 bases). The CDR3 has 12 residues. CDR1 is LNHDA and CDR2 is SQIVND in the germline V gene (reference sequence). Trimming removed 4 bases at V and 4 bases at J, with 7 bases between. The DNA of the CDR3 is TGTGCCAGTAGTAGTACAGGCTATGGCTACACCTTC. Translating it yields CASSSTGYGYTF.

J is TRBJ2-7 and V is TRBV5-4, with D unclear. Germline V gene lookup returns CDR1 SGHNT and CDR2 YYREEE (reference sequence). Trimming left V 4 bases short and J 4 bases short, with 12 bases between. The CDR3 length is 13 residues. In DNA form, the CDR3 reads TGTGCCAGCAGCGTTCCGGGTTCTTACGAGCAGTACTTC. Its translation: CASSVPGSYEQYF.

The chain recombines TRBV19 with TRBJ1-2, with unresolved D. The germline CDR1 and CDR2 sequences are LNHDA and SQIVND (reference sequence). The CDR3 covers 12 residues. V was pared by 5 bases and J by 4 bases, with 8 bases between. DNA of the CDR3: TGTGCCAGTAGTCCCGAGGGCTATGGCTACACCTTC. This encodes CASSPEGYGYTF.

The genes are TRBV14 and TRBJ1-2; tentatively, D is TRBD1 (5 bases). Germline V gene lookup returns CDR1 SGHDN and CDR2 FVKESK. The CDR3 loop spans 14 amino acids. V was cut by 0 bases and J by 14 bases, with 19 bases left in between. The CDR3 DNA is TGTGCCAGCAGCCAAGATCCGGGGACGGGGGTCTATACCTTC. This sequence encodes CASSQDPGTGVYTF.

This clone was detected only a few times. The chain couples TRBV11-3 to TRBJ1-1, with 7 bases fitting TRBD1. The CDR3 contains 14 residues. V lost 5 bases to trimming and J lost 2 bases; unmatched junction nucleotides: 5. The germline gives CDR1 SGHNT, CDR2 YENEEA. The DNA of the CDR3 is TGTGCCAGCAGCCTCCAGGGGGGTAACACTGAAGCTTTCTTT. It yields the protein CASSLQGGNTEAFF.

The chain joins TRBV9 to TRBJ2-3; D is unclear. Germline assignment: CDR1 SGDLS and CDR2 YYNGEE. Trimming took 0 bases from V and 4 from J, leaving 9 bases between them. The CDR3 has 14 residues. The CDR3: CASSVGSSPDTQYF. The DNA for the CDR3 is TGTGCCAGCAGCGTAGGCAGTTCCCCAGATACGCAGTATTTT.

There are a few counts of this clone. The chain is built from TRBV5-6 and TRBJ1-1, with 8 bases aligning to TRBD1. V was clipped by 2 bases and J by 2 bases; unmatched bases: 8. CDR1 and CDR2 (germline): SGHDT, YYEEEE. This CDR3 is built from 16 residues. CDR3 loop: CASSLGTGYFNTEAFF. For the CDR3, the DNA is TGTGCCAGCAGCTTAGGGACAGGTTACTTCAACACTGAAGCTTTCTTT. Together with reference TRBV5-6 and TRBJ1-1, the CDR3 gives the full variable domain: DAGVTQSPTHLIKTRGQQVTLRCSPKSGHDTVSWYQQALGQGPQFIFQYYEEEERQRGNFPDRFSGHQFPNYSSELNVNALLLGDSALYLCASSLGTGYFNTEAFFGQGTRLTVV.

The genes are TRBV5-1 and TRBJ2-7; TRBD1 might be the D (5 bases). The length of the CDR3 is 14 residues. V was shortened by 0 bases and J by 3 bases, with 10 bases between the two germline ends. Germline lookup yields CDR1 SGHRS and CDR2 YFSETQ. The CDR3 nucleotides are TGCGCCAGCAGCTTGGAGGGCAGGGTCTACGAGCAGTACTTC. It codes for CASSLEGRVYEQYF.

The table lists this clone with a few counts. The chain is built from TRBV6-5 and TRBJ2-1; 8 nucleotides align to TRBD1. This CDR3 region has 14 residues. The junction had 2 bases not matched to a gene; V was cut back by 0 bases and J by 7 bases. Germline CDR1 is MNHEY and CDR2 is SVGAGI. CDR3 sequence: CASSYSQGANEQFF. CDR3 nucleotides: TGTGCCAGCAGTTACTCCCAGGGGGCGAATGAGCAGTTCTTC.

This clone was counted a few times. J is TRBJ1-1 and V is TRBV9; TRBD1 is a possible D gene (6 bases). With 0 bases removed from V and 1 base from J, the gap between germline ends came to 13 bases. Germline loops: CDR1 SGDLS, CDR2 YYNGEE. The CDR3 runs to 16 residues. The CDR3 bases are TGTGCCAGCAGCGTAGATGCTGGACAGCAGAACACTGAAGCTTTCTTT. Its protein is CASSVDAGQQNTEAFF.

V and J are TRBV18 and TRBJ2-7; 8 bases match TRBD1. CDR1 is KGHSH, CDR2 LQKENI, per germline. The CDR3 totals 14 residues. Trimming removed 3 bases from V and 9 bases from J; junction bases left unmatched: 10. The chain's CDR3 is CASSPDRGGGGQYF. The CDR3 nucleotides read TGTGCCAGCTCACCCGACAGGGGAGGTGGAGGGCAGTACTTC.

The gene calls are TRBV7-2 and TRBJ2-7; 8 nucleotides match TRBD1. With V trimmed by 4 bases and J by 5 bases, 13 bases remained unmatched. The germline CDR1 and CDR2 sequences are SGHTA and FQGNSA. The CDR3 loop spans 16 amino acids. DNA of the CDR3: TGTGCCAGCAGCTCTCCCCCCCGGGGACAGGCTAACGAGCAGTACTTC. This sequence encodes CASSSPPRGQANEQYF.

This clone was seen only a few times. The V and J genes are TRBV5-1 and TRBJ1-2, with D hard to call. The ends were cut back, 0 bases at V and 2 bases at J, with 8 bases in the middle. Germline CDR1 is SGHRS and CDR2 is YFSETQ. The CDR3 has 14 amino acids. In DNA, the CDR3 is TGCGCCAGCAGCTTGGACAGAAGAAACTATGGCTACACCTTC. It yields the protein CASSLDRRNYGYTF.

The table lists this clone with a few counts. This chain links TRBV27 with TRBJ2-3; D might be TRBD1 (5 bases). V was clipped by 7 bases and J by 5 bases, with 13 bases between them. From germline, CDR1 is MNHEY and CDR2 SMNVEV (reference sequence). This CDR3 comprises 13 residues. CDR3 nucleotide sequence: TGTGCCAGCATGGGGCTAGATGGAGATACGCAGTATTTT. Its protein is CASMGLDGDTQYF.

This chain connects TRBV7-9 to TRBJ1-1; TRBD1 matches at 7 bases. Germline V CDR1 and CDR2: SEHNR, FQNEAQ (reference sequence). This CDR3 comprises 13 residues. Germline trimming cut 1 base from V and 8 bases from J; bases unmatched to any gene: 4. The CDR3 DNA sequence: TGTGCCAGCAGCTTAGTGGGACAGAGAGAAGCTTTCTTT. Translated, it gives CASSLVGQREAFF.

The chain links TRBV2 to TRBJ2-1; TRBD2 agrees at 11 bases. The V gene's germline CDR1 is SNHLY and CDR2 FYNNEI. V lost 6 bases and J lost 9; bases outside the gene matches: 10. The CDR3 has 15 residues. The chain's CDR3 is CASRVSSGGRGEQFF. In DNA form, the CDR3 reads TGTGCCAGCAGGGTCTCTAGCGGGGGGAGGGGTGAGCAGTTCTTC. Full variable domain (outside the CDR3, taken from reference TRBV2 and TRBJ2-1): EPEVTQTPSHQVTQMGQEVILRCVPISNHLYFYWYRQILGQKVEFLVSFYNNEISEKSEIFDDQFSVERPDGSNFTLKIRSTKLEDSAMYFCASRVSSGGRGEQFFGPGTRLTVL.

This clone showed up just a few times. Additional DNA sequences in this sample encode the identical CDR3. The chain has TRBV9 and TRBJ2-2; D gene unclear. V was clipped by 0 bases and J by 2 bases, with 5 bases between them. This CDR3 spans 14 amino acids. Germline V lookup: CDR1 SGDLS, CDR2 YYNGEE. The CDR3 loop is CASSVAVNTGELFF. The CDR3 nucleotides are TGTGCCAGCAGCGTAGCGGTTAACACCGGGGAGCTGTTTTTT.

The chain couples TRBV5-1 to TRBJ2-5, with D unresolved. V was shortened by 4 bases and J by 2 bases, with 9 bases between the two germline ends. In germline, CDR1 is SGHRS, CDR2 YFSETQ. The CDR3 loop spans 13 amino acids. The CDR3 protein is CASSLGVQETQYF. Written as DNA, the CDR3 is TGCGCCAGCAGCCTTGGAGTACAAGAGACCCAGTACTTC.

This chain connects TRBV6-1 to TRBJ2-3; D ambiguous. The V end was cut by 2 bases, the J end by 5 bases, with 5 bases between. Germline-derived CDR1 and CDR2 are MNHNS and SASEGT. CDR3 length equals 12 residues. The CDR3 here is CASSERVDTQYF. In nucleotides, the CDR3 is TGTGCCAGCAGTGAAAGAGTAGATACGCAGTATTTT.

The chain combines TRBV18 with TRBJ2-3; D remains unclear. This CDR3 region has 14 residues. The V gene lost 0 bases and the J gene lost 2 bases, with 6 bases spanning the gap. Germline assignment: CDR1 KGHSH and CDR2 LQKENI. CDR3 residues: CASSPPGFTDTQYF. The CDR3 DNA reads TGTGCCAGCTCACCACCGGGCTTCACAGATACGCAGTATTTT.

This clone was counted a single time. This sequence joins TRBV12-5 and TRBJ2-7, with TRBD1 matching over 8 bases. With V trimmed by 4 bases and J by 2 bases, 10 bases remained unmatched. CDR1 is LGHNT, CDR2 FRNRAP, per germline. The CDR3 has 16 amino acids. The CDR3 bases are TGTGCTAGTGGTTCCCACCCGGACAGGGCAACCTACGAGCAGTACTTC. Translated, it gives CASGSHPDRATYEQYF.

V and J are TRBV2 and TRBJ2-2; TRBD2 matches at 7 bases. The ends lost 7 bases at V and 7 bases at J; junction bases unmatched: 9. The germline CDR1 and CDR2 sequences are SNHLY and FYNNEI. The CDR3 runs to 14 residues. The CDR3 DNA is TGTGCCAGCAATAGAGCGGGATTTGACGGGGAGCTGTTTTTT. Protein: CASNRAGFDGELFF.

The chain combines TRBV6-5 with TRBJ2-5; TRBD2 matches 9 bases. The last part of the DNA fits TRBJ2-7 better; the J call may be wrong. Germline V gene sequence: CDR1 MNHEY, CDR2 SVGAGI. The CDR3 is made up of 15 amino acids. DNA of the CDR3: TGTGCCAGCAGTTACGCCGGCGGGAGGGTCCACGAGCAGTACTTC. As protein: CASSYAGGRVHEQYF.

This rearrangement joins TRBV7-2 to TRBJ1-2, with TRBD1 identical over 8 bases. Germline values: CDR1 SGHTA, CDR2 FQGNSA. The CDR3 has 15 amino acids. The junction had 13 bases not matched to a gene; V was cut back by 8 bases and J by 5 bases. CDR3 sequence: CASGDTPGGRYGYTF. CDR3 nucleotide sequence: TGTGCCAGCGGTGATACGCCAGGGGGCCGGTATGGCTACACCTTC.

Remarks on this clone: This sample also contains other DNA sequences that code for the same CDR3. This chain links TRBV11-2 with TRBJ1-1; D is undetermined. The CDR3 runs 15 residues. Trimming shortened V by 4 bases and J by 4 bases, and 16 bases separated the two germline ends. Germline V gene lookup returns CDR1 SGHAT and CDR2 FQNNGV. CDR3 sequence (DNA): TGTGCCAGCAGCTCCATGGTTGGCGGAGGCACTGAAGCTTTCTTT. This gives the protein CASSSMVGGGTEAFF.

This chain connects TRBV14 to TRBJ2-1; 11 nucleotides agree with TRBD2. The CDR3 is made up of 14 amino acids. J was trimmed by 9 bases and V by 4 bases; bases with no gene match: 5. The germline V gene has CDR1 SGHDN and CDR2 FVKESK. CDR3 protein: CASSLAGGLGEQFF. CDR3 in DNA: TGTGCCAGCAGCCTAGCGGGGGGGCTAGGTGAGCAGTTCTTC.

V gene TRBV7-9 combines with J gene TRBJ1-4; the D gene is possibly TRBD1 (5 bases). Trimming cost V 1 base and J 5 bases, with 11 bases left between them. The CDR3 runs 15 residues. In germline, CDR1 is SEHNR, CDR2 FQNEAQ (reference sequence). CDR3 sequence (DNA): TGTGCCAGCAGCTTAGGTGGGGCCAAAAATGAAAAACTGTTTTTT. It is translated as CASSLGGAKNEKLFF.